These 24 T cell receptor beta chains share one sample of origin, sequenced in a study of blood T cell repertoires in COVID-19. Here immunoSEQ multiplex PCR was the method, and the copy in TCRdb shows in-frame clones only, minus some. The table shows some 270,000 clones, with roughly 91% occurring only once. The sample was peripheral blood. The origin of the receptors is a man younger than 45 with acute or convalescent COVID-19.

The gene calls are TRBV27 and TRBJ2-1; D is possibly TRBD2 (5 bases). The germline V gene has CDR1 MNHEY and CDR2 SMNVEV (reference sequence). The ends were cut back, 2 bases at V and 5 bases at J, with 10 bases in the middle. The CDR3 has 14 residues. The CDR3 here is CASSLTGIDNEQFF. DNA for the CDR3: TGTGCCAGCAGTTTAACCGGGATCGACAATGAGCAGTTCTTC.

This clone showed up just once. This sequence joins TRBV5-5 and TRBJ2-7; a possible D gene is TRBD1 (6 bases). CDR1 and CDR2 from the germline V gene are SGHKS and YYEKEE (reference sequence). Trimming shortened V by 4 bases and J by 2 bases, and 16 bases separated the two germline ends. This CDR3 spans 15 amino acids. The CDR3: CASSTGTLNPYEQYF. Written as DNA, the CDR3 is TGTGCCAGCAGCACCGGGACACTGAATCCCTACGAGCAGTACTTC.

This chain joins TRBV19 and TRBJ1-2; 8 nucleotides line up with TRBD1. This CDR3 contains 15 residues. V trimming: 2 bases; J trimming: 5 bases; junction bases outside the gene matches: 7. Germline V gene lookup returns CDR1 LNHDA and CDR2 SQIVND (reference sequence). Here the CDR3 DNA reads TGTGCCAGTAGTATATCCCAGGGGGCATGGTATGGCTACACCTTC. This sequence encodes CASSISQGAWYGYTF.

The gene calls are TRBV7-8 and TRBJ2-3; 7 bases align to TRBD2. Germline loops: CDR1 SGHVS, CDR2 FQNEAQ. The CDR3 runs 17 residues. V was clipped by 2 bases and J by 1 base; unmatched bases: 9. CDR3 sequence (DNA): TGTGCCAGCAGCTTAATTCCGGGGGGTGTTGGCACAGATACGCAGTATTTT. Protein: CASSLIPGGVGTDTQYF.

The chain combines TRBV12-3 or TRBV12-4 with TRBJ1-4; D remains ambiguous. The V end was cut by 8 bases, the J end by 8 bases, with 12 bases between. The CDR3 consists of 12 residues. CDR3 coding DNA: TGTGCCAGCCGACAAGAAGGAGAAAAACTGTTTTTT. This sequence encodes CASRQEGEKLFF.

The gene calls are TRBV28 and TRBJ2-2; no firm D call. The germline V and J ends were trimmed by 3 bases and 0 bases, with 8 bases remaining between them. The CDR3 runs to 15 residues. Germline V gives CDR1 MDHEN, CDR2 SYDVKM. In DNA, the CDR3 is TGTGCCAGCAGTTTCAGTTCCGCGAACACCGGGGAGCTGTTTTTT. Protein: CASSFSSANTGELFF.

This chain links TRBV11-1 with TRBJ2-2; 7 bases match TRBD2. With V trimmed by 5 bases and J by 1 base, 4 bases remained unmatched. CDR1 is SGHAT, CDR2 FQDESV, per germline (reference sequence). The CDR3 totals 15 residues. The CDR3 region is CASSPRERNTGELFF. The CDR3 coding sequence is TGTGCCAGCAGCCCGCGGGAGCGGAACACCGGGGAGCTGTTTTTT.

The chain employs TRBV5-1 and TRBJ2-3; the match to TRBD2 covers 13 bases. This CDR3 comprises 18 residues. V trimming: 0 bases; J trimming: 2 bases; junction bases outside the gene matches: 6. Per the germline V gene, CDR1 is SGHRS and CDR2 is YFSETQ. The CDR3 DNA follows: TGCGCCAGCAGCTTGGTGCGTGGGACTAGCGGGAACACAGATACGCAGTATTTT. Translation: CASSLVRGTSGNTDTQYF.

This chain links TRBV10-3 with TRBJ1-2; 9 nucleotides agree with TRBD1. This CDR3 spans 16 amino acids. Germline CDR1 and CDR2: ENHRY and SYGVKD. The V segment lost 0 bases and the J segment 5 bases; nucleotides outside the gene matches: 7. CDR3 residues: CAISESGTGTRYGYTF. CDR3 nucleotide sequence: TGTGCCATCAGTGAGTCGGGGACAGGGACACGTTATGGCTACACCTTC.

The V call is TRBV5-1, the J call TRBJ2-5, with TRBD2 matching over 7 bases. The J segment lost 2 bases and the V segment lost 0 bases, leaving 7 bases of the junction unmatched. The length of the CDR3 is 16 residues. Germline V CDR1 and CDR2: SGHRS, YFSETQ. The CDR3 nucleotides read TGCGCCAGCAGCTTGGTGCCAGCGGGGAAACAAGAGACCCAGTACTTC. Translating it yields CASSLVPAGKQETQYF.

This chain links TRBV19 with TRBJ2-2, with TRBD2 matching 7 bases. CDR3 length equals 14 residues. CDR1 and CDR2 from the germline V gene are LNHDA and SQIVND (reference sequence). The ends lost 4 bases at V and 4 bases at J; junction bases unmatched: 3. CDR3 loop: CASSKWEGTGELFF. CDR3 coding DNA: TGTGCCAGTAGTAAGTGGGAGGGCACCGGGGAGCTGTTTTTT. Variable domain in full (rest from reference TRBV19 and TRBJ2-2): DGGITQSPKYLFRKEGQNVTLSCEQNLNHDAMYWYRQDPGQGLRLIYYSQIVNDFQKGDIAEGYSVSREKKESFPLTVTSAQKNPTAFYLCASSKWEGTGELFFGEGSRLTVL.

The chain employs TRBV3-1 (or the pseudogene TRBV3-2) and TRBJ1-2; 7 bases agree with TRBD1. Germline loops: CDR1 LGHDT, CDR2 YNNKEL (reference sequence). With 0 bases clipped from V and 8 bases from J, the junction kept 9 bases outside the gene matches. This CDR3 region has 15 residues. CDR3 sequence: CASSQETGLGRGYTF. The CDR3 nucleotides are TGTGCCAGCAGCCAAGAGACAGGGTTGGGTCGGGGCTACACCTTC.

V and J are TRBV4-2 and TRBJ2-2; weak D call: TRBD1 (6 bases). This CDR3 is built from 16 residues. Trimming took 4 bases from V and 8 from J, leaving 20 bases between them. CDR1 is LGHNA and CDR2 is YNFKEQ in the germline V gene. CDR3 DNA sequence: TGTGCCAGCAGCCGGGGGCGATTGAGCCTTTCAGGGGAGCTGTTTTTT. It specifies CASSRGRLSLSGELFF.

The chain is built from TRBV7-6 and TRBJ2-4; 8 bases agree with TRBD1. This CDR3 region has 15 residues. V trimming: 4 bases; J trimming: 6 bases; junction bases outside the gene matches: 8. Germline loops: CDR1 SGHVS, CDR2 FNYEAQ. CDR3 region: CASSSPRDRLNIQYF. CDR3 coding DNA: TGTGCCAGCAGCTCGCCCCGGGACAGGTTAAACATTCAGTACTTC.

This clone was seen a handful of times. J is TRBJ2-1 and V is TRBV7-8, with 11 bases lining up with TRBD2. CDR1 SGHVS and CDR2 FQNEAQ come from the germline V gene. This CDR3 is 16 amino acids long. V lost 1 base and J lost 10; bases outside the gene matches: 9. In DNA form, the CDR3 reads TGTGCCAGCAGCTTAGTTGGGGTAGCGGGAGGGGTGGAGCAGTTCTTC. This gives the protein CASSLVGVAGGVEQFF.

The chain employs TRBV7-8 and TRBJ2-2; D is perhaps TRBD1 (6 bases). The CDR3 loop spans 17 amino acids. The germline CDR1 and CDR2 sequences are SGHVS and FQNEAQ. V was trimmed by 3 bases and J by 2 bases, leaving 16 bases between them. The CDR3 DNA follows: TGTGCCAGCAGCTTCCACAGGGAACGGGGTAACACCGGGGAGCTGTTTTTT. Protein sequence: CASSFHRERGNTGELFF. Supplemented by reference TRBV7-8 and TRBJ2-2, the full variable domain reads GAGVSQSPRYKVAKRGQDVALRCDPISGHVSLFWYQQALGQGPEFLTYFQNEAQLDKSGLPSDRFFAERPEGSVSTLKIQRTQQEDSAVYLCASSFHRERGNTGELFFGEGSRLTVL.

This rearrangement joins TRBV7-2 to TRBJ2-1; maybe TRBD1 (5 bases). V lost 4 bases to trimming and J lost 10 bases, with 8 bases between them. The length of the CDR3 is 11 residues. The V gene's germline CDR1 is SGHTA and CDR2 FQGNSA. CDR3 bases: TGTGCCAGCAGCTCAGGGCACGAGCAGTTCTTC. Translation: CASSSGHEQFF.

This chain uses TRBV6-5 with TRBJ1-3; D might be TRBD1 (5 bases). In germline, CDR1 is MNHEY, CDR2 SVGAGI. CDR3 length: 14 residues. V gave up 6 bases and J gave up 3 bases, with 12 bases separating them. CDR3 nucleotide sequence: TGTGCCAGCAGGCAGGGCGGTCTTGGAAACACCATATATTTT. This translates into CASRQGGLGNTIYF.

V usage is TRBV7-2 and J usage is TRBJ2-1; D perhaps matches TRBD2 (5 bases). Trimming removed 1 base at V and 6 bases at J, with 13 bases between. Germline-derived CDR1 and CDR2 are SGHTA and FQGNSA. CDR3 length: 15 residues. The CDR3 loop reads CASSLGSLRGNEQFF. The CDR3 DNA is TGTGCCAGCAGCTTAGGCTCCCTTCGGGGCAATGAGCAGTTCTTC.

V gene TRBV29-1 combines with J gene TRBJ2-1; the D gene is possibly TRBD2 (5 bases). Germline CDR1 SQVTM, CDR2 ANQGSEA. V gave up 3 bases and J gave up 9 bases, with 9 bases separating them. CDR3 length equals 11 residues. The CDR3 here is CSVEGSGEQFF. The CDR3 bases are TGCAGCGTTGAGGGGAGTGGTGAGCAGTTCTTC.

Only a few counts were recorded for this clone. This rearrangement joins TRBV19 to TRBJ1-5; D not resolved. The CDR3 extends over 16 amino acids. Trimming shortened V by 5 bases and J by 1 base, and 15 bases separated the two germline ends. Germline assignment: CDR1 LNHDA and CDR2 SQIVND (reference sequence). DNA of the CDR3: TGTGCCAGTAGTCCCCCCGGGGTTTGGAGCAATCAGCCCCAGCATTTT. Translation: CASSPPGVWSNQPQHF.

The V call is TRBV6-6, the J call TRBJ2-7; 7 nucleotides line up with TRBD2. Germline CDR1 MNHNY, CDR2 SVGAGI (reference sequence). Germline trimming cut 5 bases from V and 3 bases from J; bases unmatched to any gene: 13. This CDR3 contains 16 residues. In DNA form, the CDR3 reads TGTGCCAGCAGTACCTCTGCCAGCGGGGCGGTCTACGAGCAGTACTTC. Its protein is CASSTSASGAVYEQYF.

The chain employs TRBV4-1 and TRBJ2-7; TRBD2 agrees at 9 bases. V was pared by 3 bases and J by 4 bases, with 16 bases of the junction left unmatched. This CDR3 has 18 amino acids. The germline gives CDR1 MGHRA, CDR2 YSYEKL. The CDR3 spells CASSQTNSGRDRFYEQYF. The CDR3 DNA is TGCGCCAGCAGCCAGACAAATAGCGGGAGAGATCGTTTTTACGAGCAGTACTTC.

The V call is TRBV5-4, the J call TRBJ1-2, with 10 positions matching TRBD1. The CDR3 loop spans 16 amino acids. Germline loops: CDR1 SGHNT, CDR2 YYREEE (reference sequence). V lost 0 bases to trimming and J lost 5 bases; unmatched junction nucleotides: 7. As DNA, the CDR3 is TGTGCCAGCAGCTTGGCCCGGGACAGGGGTGTATATGGCTACACCTTC. Residues: CASSLARDRGVYGYTF.